The 30 T cell receptor beta chains listed next were all sequenced from one sample in a study of T cell responses to AZD1222 COVID-19 vaccine (dated by TCRdb to the early 2020s). The method behind the library was the immunoSEQ multiplex PCR assay. This is the immuneACCESS table as TCRdb keeps it, with only in-frame sequences that have V and J called. A part of the clones is gone; compared with another copy, unresolved V genes explain less than half, and the rest is unexplained. Recorded for this sample are 26,000 or so clones; 80% to 95% of them occurred a single time. The top ten constitute approximately 8.1% of the sample. The sample's time point label, decoded: about 28 days (+/-7) after the second vaccine dose. The sample in question was peripheral blood, obtained 28 days after the second AZD1222 dose. These receptors were taken from an adult who received the AZD1222 COVID-19 vaccine.

This clone has more than one count but fewer than ten. The chain recombines TRBV5-8 with TRBJ1-5; tentative D call: TRBD1 (5 bases). Between the trimmed V and J ends, which lost 0 bases and 7 bases, there was a span of 14 bases. From germline, CDR1 is SGHTS and CDR2 YDEGEE. The CDR3 totals 15 residues. CDR3 bases: TGTGCCAGCAGCTTGGGGGATGGCAGGGTGCAGCCCCAGCATTTT. This sequence encodes CASSLGDGRVQPQHF. The whole variable domain, filled in from reference TRBV5-8 and TRBJ1-5, reads EAGVTQSPTHLIKTRGQQATLRCSPISGHTSVYWYQQALGLGLQFLLWYDEGEERNRGNFPPRFSGRQFPNYSSELNVNALELEDSALYLCASSLGDGRVQPQHFGDGTRLSIL.

This chain links TRBV7-2 with TRBJ2-5; tentatively, D is TRBD1 (5 bases). The CDR3 runs to 14 residues. Germline CDR1 reads SGHTA; CDR2 reads FQGNSA. V shed 1 base and J shed 5 bases, with 11 bases lying between them. The CDR3 sequence: CASSLGGAWETQYF. In nucleotides, the CDR3 is TGTGCCAGCAGCTTAGGGGGCGCTTGGGAGACCCAGTACTTC.

This clone has just a few counts. The chain has TRBV6-2 or TRBV6-3 and TRBJ2-7, with D perhaps assigned TRBD1 or TRBD2 (5 bases each). CDR1 is MNHEY, CDR2 SVGEGT, per germline. The CDR3 runs to 15 residues. V lost 4 bases to trimming and J lost 7 bases, with 20 bases between them. CDR3 sequence (DNA): TGTGCCAGCAGTTTATCCGGGACCCTTAGGGGAGAGCAGTACTTC. This sequence encodes CASSLSGTLRGEQYF.

The rearrangement uses TRBV7-9 and TRBJ2-3; no definite D call. The length of the CDR3 is 13 residues. The germline V and J ends were trimmed by 1 base and 0 bases, with 2 bases remaining between them. Germline V gene sequence: CDR1 SEHNR, CDR2 FQNEAQ (reference sequence). The CDR3 protein is CASSLGSTDTQYF. DNA of the CDR3: TGTGCCAGCAGCTTAGGAAGCACAGATACGCAGTATTTT.

CDR3 nucleotide sequence: TGTGCCAGCAGTACAGGGAGCTCTGGAAACACCATATATTTT. Its protein is CASSTGSSGNTIYF. The chain is built from TRBV6-5 and TRBJ1-3, with D tentatively TRBD1 (6 bases). This CDR3 region has 14 residues. V was clipped by 5 bases and J by 0 bases, with 8 bases between them. The germline gives CDR1 MNHEY, CDR2 SVGAGI.

V gene TRBV5-1 combines with J gene TRBJ1-6; D might be TRBD1 (6 bases). Germline values: CDR1 SGHRS, CDR2 YFSETQ. The CDR3 is made up of 12 amino acids. V shed 4 bases and J shed 16 bases, with 15 bases lying between them. CDR3 residues: CASSPNDRPLHF. CDR3 sequence (DNA): TGCGCCAGCAGCCCGAACGACAGGCCTCTCCACTTT.

The chain employs TRBV6-5 and TRBJ1-2; no definite D call. In germline, CDR1 is MNHEY, CDR2 SVGAGI. This CDR3 spans 11 amino acids. V gave up 6 bases and J gave up 5 bases, with 7 bases separating them. The CDR3 spells CASRTYYGYTF. In nucleotides, the CDR3 is TGTGCCAGCAGGACATATTATGGCTACACCTTC.

The genes are TRBV9 and TRBJ1-1, with 7 nucleotides matching TRBD1. Unmatched junction bases numbered 6, after V lost 0 bases and J lost 7 bases. The CDR3 sequence is 14 residues long. Germline loops: CDR1 SGDLS, CDR2 YYNGEE. The CDR3 loop reads CASSVGSRGSEAFF. As DNA, the CDR3 is TGTGCCAGCAGCGTAGGGAGCAGGGGGAGTGAAGCTTTCTTT.

The CDR3 coding sequence is TGTGCCAGTAGTCTTACGGGACAGGGCAACACTGAAGCTTTCTTT. Residues: CASSLTGQGNTEAFF. The chain uses TRBV19 and TRBJ1-1; TRBD1 agrees at 9 bases. Germline CDR1 LNHDA, CDR2 SQIVND (reference sequence). J was trimmed by 2 bases and V by 5 bases; bases with no gene match: 6. The CDR3 extends over 15 amino acids.

This sequence joins TRBV5-6 and TRBJ1-1; D gene uncertain. CDR3 length: 15 residues. The V gene lost 2 bases and the J gene lost 3 bases, with 14 bases spanning the gap. Germline loops: CDR1 SGHDT, CDR2 YYEEEE. The CDR3 spells CASSLIPGGDTEAFF. The CDR3, as DNA: TGTGCCAGCAGCTTAATTCCCGGCGGGGACACTGAAGCTTTCTTT.

V and J are TRBV6-5 and TRBJ2-7, with D perhaps matching TRBD2 (6 bases). The CDR3 spans 14 residues. V was clipped by 6 bases and J by 3 bases, with 15 bases between them. Germline CDR1 MNHEY, CDR2 SVGAGI. CDR3 nucleotides: TGTGCCAGCAGGCTCGGGACTGCGCTCTACGAGCAGTACTTC. It codes for CASRLGTALYEQYF.

The V gene is TRBV7-9, the J gene TRBJ1-2, with D perhaps matching TRBD1 (6 bases). The CDR3 is 15 amino acids. Between the trimmed V and J ends, which lost 3 bases and 4 bases, there was a span of 15 bases. CDR1 is SEHNR and CDR2 is FQNEAQ in the germline V gene (reference sequence). The CDR3 region is CASSFGGHGVYGYTF. The DNA of the CDR3 is TGTGCCAGCAGCTTTGGGGGACATGGGGTCTATGGCTACACCTTC.

This sequence joins TRBV12-3 or TRBV12-4 and TRBJ2-2, with D hard to call. This CDR3 contains 13 residues. Trimming pared 7 bases from V and 1 base from J, leaving 7 bases between. This CDR3 reads CASIWGNTGELFF. The CDR3, as DNA: TGTGCCAGCATCTGGGGGAACACCGGGGAGCTGTTTTTT.

The rearrangement joins TRBV28 to TRBJ2-7, with 8 bases identical to TRBD1. Germline CDR1 is MDHEN and CDR2 is SYDVKM. J gave up 4 bases and V 6 bases, and 14 bases lay outside the gene matches. This CDR3 contains 16 residues. In DNA, the CDR3 is TGTGCCAGCAGCCTCCGAAAAGGACAGGGACGTTACGAGCAGTACTTC. Protein sequence: CASSLRKGQGRYEQYF.

The CDR3: CASRSALLEPQHF. The CDR3, as DNA: TGTGCCAGCAGATCAGCCCTTCTGGAGCCCCAGCATTTT. V is TRBV28 and J is TRBJ1-5; D is ambiguous. From germline, CDR1 is MDHEN and CDR2 SYDVKM. The CDR3 contains 13 residues. Trimming removed 6 bases from V and 8 bases from J, with 14 bases in between.

This sequence joins TRBV30 and TRBJ1-4, with D perhaps TRBD1 (5 bases). Germline V gene data show CDR1 as GTSNPN and CDR2 as SVGIG (reference sequence). V was shortened by 3 bases and J by 8 bases, with 16 bases between the two germline ends. CDR3 length: 14 residues. CDR3 amino acids: CAWSRRGVEEKLFF. CDR3 DNA: TGTGCCTGGAGCCGTCGAGGGGTTGAAGAAAAACTGTTTTTT.

V is TRBV27 and J is TRBJ1-1, with D perhaps TRBD1 (5 bases). The CDR3 loop spans 13 amino acids. The ends were cut back, 2 bases at V and 4 bases at J, with 8 bases in the middle. CDR1 and CDR2 (germline): MNHEY, SMNVEV (reference sequence). In DNA, the CDR3 is TGTGCCAGCAGTTTACAGGGAGTCACTGAAGCTTTCTTT. Residues: CASSLQGVTEAFF.

The CDR3 reads CASMARGNQPQHF. For the CDR3, the DNA is TGTGCCAGTATGGCTCGAGGCAATCAGCCCCAGCATTTT. This chain joins TRBV12-3 or TRBV12-4 and TRBJ1-5; D gene ambiguous. The CDR3 covers 13 residues. V gave up 9 bases and J gave up 2 bases, with 11 bases separating them.

This clone appeared once. The chain carries TRBV3-1 (or the pseudogene TRBV3-2) and TRBJ1-3, with no clear D. This CDR3 region has 13 residues. The germline V and J ends were trimmed by 6 bases and 0 bases, with 6 bases remaining between them. The germline gives CDR1 LGHDT, CDR2 YNNKEL (reference sequence). The DNA for the CDR3 is TGTGCCAGCAGGGTTCTCTCTGGAAACACCATATATTTT. Its translation: CASRVLSGNTIYF.

This sequence joins TRBV10-3 and TRBJ2-7; a weak D match, TRBD1 (5 bases). The CDR3 covers 13 residues. V shed 2 bases and J shed 0 bases, with 5 bases lying between them. Germline V gene lookup returns CDR1 ENHRY and CDR2 SYGVKD. CDR3 amino acids: CAISEDSSYEQYF. In nucleotides, the CDR3 is TGTGCCATCAGTGAGGACAGCTCCTACGAGCAGTACTTC.

A few counts support this clone. The gene calls are TRBV30 and TRBJ1-6, with D possibly being TRBD1 (6 bases). This CDR3 has 14 residues. Germline V gene data show CDR1 as GTSNPN and CDR2 as SVGIG (reference sequence). With 0 bases removed from V and 7 bases from J, the gap between germline ends came to 10 bases. The CDR3 sequence is CAWSVGRGNSPLHF. The CDR3 DNA reads TGTGCCTGGAGTGTAGGCAGGGGAAATTCACCCCTCCACTTT.

This clone was found a few times. The chain links TRBV6-5 to TRBJ2-7, with 7 bases aligning to TRBD1. Trimming took 6 bases from V and 4 from J; bases not matched to a gene: 9. Germline values: CDR1 MNHEY, CDR2 SVGAGI. The CDR3 is 14 amino acids. CDR3 region: CASRARQGRYEQYF. The DNA of the CDR3 is TGTGCCAGCAGAGCACGACAGGGAAGGTACGAGCAGTACTTC.

The chain employs TRBV19 and TRBJ2-7; the D is unclear. Germline V lookup: CDR1 LNHDA, CDR2 SQIVND (reference sequence). Trimming removed 3 bases at V and 4 bases at J, with 10 bases between. This CDR3 is 13 amino acids long. The CDR3 here is CASSMRIQYEQYF. The CDR3 DNA is TGTGCCAGTAGTATGAGGATCCAGTACGAGCAGTACTTC.

This chain uses TRBV27 with TRBJ1-1; no firm D call. The CDR3 loop spans 15 amino acids. Trimming cost V 2 bases and J 0 bases, with 10 bases left between them. Germline CDR1 and CDR2: MNHEY and SMNVEV (reference sequence). The CDR3 region has the DNA TGTGCCAGCAGTTTACTGGCACCCCTGAACACTGAAGCTTTCTTT. It encodes CASSLLAPLNTEAFF.

The chain has TRBV18 and TRBJ2-1, with a possible D match to TRBD1 (7 bases). Germline-derived CDR1 and CDR2 are KGHSH and LQKENI. The CDR3 has 13 amino acids. V was pared by 5 bases and J by 7 bases, with 12 bases between. This CDR3 reads CASSSSGGNEQFF. In DNA form, the CDR3 reads TGTGCCAGCTCATCCTCAGGGGGGAATGAGCAGTTCTTC.

The rearrangement uses TRBV14 and TRBJ2-3; 9 bases match TRBD1. Looked up from germline, CDR1 is SGHDN and CDR2 is FVKESK. The CDR3 is 16 amino acids. J was trimmed by 4 bases and V by 4 bases; bases with no gene match: 9. The CDR3 DNA sequence: TGTGCCAGCAGCCGCGGCCGGGACAGGGTTGCAGATACGCAGTATTTT. This encodes CASSRGRDRVADTQYF.

The chain has TRBV24-1 and TRBJ1-2; D gene unclear. V was pared by 3 bases and J by 7 bases, with 8 bases between. CDR3 length: 12 residues. The germline V gene has CDR1 KGHDR and CDR2 SFDVKD. The CDR3 sequence: CATSDGGFGYTF. CDR3 coding DNA: TGTGCCACCAGTGATGGCGGGTTTGGCTACACCTTC.

This chain links TRBV6-1 with TRBJ1-2, with D maybe TRBD1 (6 bases). CDR1 and CDR2 from the germline V gene are MNHNS and SASEGT. The CDR3 is 15 residues long. Trimming cost V 0 bases and J 4 bases, with 12 bases left between them. The DNA of the CDR3 is TGTGCCAGCAGTGAAGCACGAACAGGGATCTATGGCTACACCTTC. This translates into CASSEARTGIYGYTF.

The chain recombines TRBV5-1 with TRBJ2-3, with D tentatively TRBD1 (6 bases). V dropped 0 bases and J dropped 3 bases, with 14 bases sitting between them. The CDR3 sequence is 16 residues long. The germline V gene has CDR1 SGHRS and CDR2 YFSETQ. CDR3 sequence: CASSLAPGQGTDTQYF. The CDR3 region has the DNA TGCGCCAGCAGCTTGGCGCCGGGGCAGGGGACAGATACGCAGTATTTT.

The chain recombines TRBV12-5 with TRBJ1-1, with D uncertain. V was trimmed by 5 bases and J by 0 bases, leaving 22 bases between them. CDR3 size: 18 residues. Per germline, CDR1 LGHNT and CDR2 FRNRAP. The CDR3 here is CASGTGWEIRSMNTEAFF. CDR3 DNA sequence: TGTGCTAGTGGTACCGGCTGGGAAATTCGCTCGATGAACACTGAAGCTTTCTTT.